This T cell receptor (beta chain) was observed in a study of T cells in Graves' hyperthyroidism and ophthalmopathy. Findings and limits, study-wide: Clonotypes that were expanded in thyroid above 0.001 mostly appeared in blood too.

The CDR3 totals 13 residues. Per germline, CDR1 SEHNR and CDR2 FQNEAQ (reference sequence). Trimming shortened V by 0 bases and J by 6 bases, and 9 bases separated the two germline ends. This sample holds PBMCs from roughly 10 ml fresh peripheral blood. This clonotype showed up many times. Its antigen is as yet unknown. TCR beta CDR3 regions were amplified from RNA. The TCR CDR3 first-round RT-PCR relied on the HTBI primer set. TCRdb redid the calling of the multiplex PCR reads with MiXCR, one entry per CDR3 protein. The sample shows about 640,000 distinct CDR3 sequences, less than 25% of them seen only once.

The source is a man aged 25 to 40 with Graves' ophthalmopathy. The rearrangement joins TRBV7-9 to TRBJ2-7; D perhaps matches TRBD2 (6 bases). Sequencing was carried out using blood. The CDR3 bases are TGTGCCAGCAGCTTAGCCGGCGGGGCCGAGCAGTACTTC. Protein sequence: CASSLAGGAEQYF.